This TCR beta chain originates from a study of blood T cell repertoires in COVID-19. The overall study: Acute and convalescent COVID-19 samples came from the United States, Italy and Spain. In each case, the material was cDNA or gDNA derived from T cells, B-cell-depleted T cells, or PBMCs.

Per the authors' pipeline: Estimation of nucleated cell counts was performed using reference gene primer amplification. The assay was immunoSEQ multiplex PCR, and TCRdb's table has in-frame clones only and misses some. V and J calls and clone size are copied from that table; D and trimming were computed from the DNA. The repertoire has about 160,000 clones, roughly 83% of them found once; the top ten carry roughly 9.2%. V was shortened by 7 bases and J by 0 bases, with 16 bases between the two germline ends. The germline gives CDR1 SEHNR, CDR2 FQNEAQ (reference sequence). CDR3 length: 15 residues. The chain is built from TRBV7-9 and TRBJ2-7, with D perhaps TRBD2 (6 bases). The specimen was peripheral blood. The sequence was collected from a woman of 80 years or more with active or convalescent COVID-19. The CDR3 protein is CASTRGSSDSYEQYF. CDR3 sequence (DNA): TGTGCCAGCACCCGCGGTTCTAGCGACTCCTACGAGCAGTACTTC.